The clone carrying this T cell receptor (beta chain) was counted only a few times. Clones were sequenced by immunoSEQ multiplex PCR, and TCRdb holds only the in-frame ones, with some missing. The sample includes over 95,000 clones, around nine tenths of them seen just once. V shed 6 bases, J shed 6 bases, and the junction held 6 bases outside the gene matches. Germline V lookup: CDR1 SNHLY, CDR2 FYNNEI. The CDR3 is made up of 14 amino acids. The data were taken from a study of T cell responses to AZD1222 COVID-19 vaccine. The sample was peripheral blood, taken on day 0 of AZD1222 vaccination. This TCR was recovered from an adult in good health. The chain carries TRBV2 and TRBJ2-7, with 12 bases that match TRBD1. CDR3 sequence reads: CASRGQGASREQYF. The CDR3 DNA sequence: TGTGCCAGCAGGGGACAGGGGGCAAGTCGCGAGCAGTACTTC.